These T cell receptor beta chains were read from a single sample in a study of shared clonotypes between healthy human individuals. Produced via immunoSEQ multiplex PCR; TCRdb's table is partial and in-frame only. This repertoire shows 850,000 to 1,200,000 clones, about 77% found once; its top ten account for approximately 1.5%. The sample was memory CD4+ T cells sorted from blood. The receptors derive from a man between 18 and 29 years old in good health. The CDR3 runs from the conserved cysteine through the conserved F or W. The D gene is left open where the match is weak. Expanded clones are given a class, and other clones once, few, many or no size at all.

j_gene,v_gene,abundance,d_gene,CDR3nt,CDR3aa
TRBJ2-7,TRBV15,-,-,TGTGCCACCAGCAGAGATTGGTCGATCTACGAGCAGTACTTC,CATSRDWSIYEQYF
TRBJ2-5,TRBV5-1,-,-,TGCGCCAGCAGCTTGAGGGAAGAGACCCAGTACTTC,CASSLREETQYF
TRBJ2-5,TRBV7-9,-,TRBD2,TGTGCCAGCAGAGGGTCGGGGGGCCAAGAGACCCAGTACTTC,CASRGSGGQETQYF
TRBJ2-7,TRBV5-4,-,-,TGTGCCAGCAGCTTGTGGGGTGGAAGGGACGAGCAGTACTTC,CASSLWGGRDEQYF
TRBJ2-1,TRBV18,-,TRBD2,TGTGCCAGCTCATCACTAGCGGGGCCTCACAATGAGCAGTTCTTC,CASSSLAGPHNEQFF
TRBJ2-1,TRBV6-4,-,TRBD2,TGTGCCAGCAGTGACTCTGAGACTAGCGGGGATTTGGGGGAGCAGTTCTTC,CASSDSETSGDLGEQFF
TRBJ1-4,TRBV5-6,-,-,TGTGCCAGCAGCTTTTCGGCGGGGGAAAAACTGTTTTTT,CASSFSAGEKLFF
TRBJ2-2,TRBV12-5,-,-,TGTGCTAGTGGAACGGGACGTAACACCGGGGAGCTGTTTTTT,CASGTGRNTGELFF
TRBJ2-2,TRBV9,-,TRBD2,TGTGCCAGCAGCGTACGAGGCGGGGGGCTGAACACCGGGGAGCTGTTTTTT,CASSVRGGGLNTGELFF
TRBJ2-3,TRBV7-8,-,-,TGTGCCAGCAGCTCGCACAGGAATAGCACAGATACGCAGTATTTT,CASSSHRNSTDTQYF
TRBJ2-1,TRBV5-1,few,TRBD2,TGCGCCAGCAGCTTGGAACCGACGTCAACTAGCGGGAGATCCTATGAGCAGTTCTTC,CASSLEPTSTSGRSYEQFF
TRBJ2-3,TRBV9,-,TRBD1,TGTGCCAGCAGCGTAGACAGGGGGCTAGCAGATACGCAGTATTTT,CASSVDRGLADTQYF
TRBJ2-2,TRBV5-1,-,-,TGCGCCAGCAGCGCCGGGACCAACACCGGGGAGCTGTTTTTT,CASSAGTNTGELFF
TRBJ1-3,TRBV27,-,TRBD1,TGTGCCAGCAGTGGGGCGACAGGGGGCTTCTCTGGAAACACCATATATTTT,CASSGATGGFSGNTIYF
TRBJ2-1,TRBV6-4,-,-,TGTGCCAGCAGTCCGAGACCGGGTTCAGAGCAGTTCTTC,CASSPRPGSEQFF
TRBJ1-4,TRBV7-3,-,TRBD1,TGTGCCAGCAGCCGGACAGGTATCGGAGAAAAACTGTTTTTT,CASSRTGIGEKLFF
TRBJ2-3,TRBV28,-,-,TGTGCCAGCAGTTTTAGTCGCCGCACAGATACGCAGTATTTT,CASSFSRRTDTQYF
TRBJ2-7,TRBV7-2,-,-,TGTGCCAGCAGCCAACAGGTCTCCTACGAGCAGTACTTC,CASSQQVSYEQYF
TRBJ2-3,TRBV18,-,-,TGTGCCAGCTCACCACAGTCCGAGGGGGATACGCAGTATTTT,CASSPQSEGDTQYF
TRBJ2-7,TRBV2,-,-,TGTGCCAGCAAGGACAGCCTTTTAGGGTACGAGCAGTACTTC,CASKDSLLGYEQYF
TRBJ1-2,TRBV7-2,-,TRBD1,TGTGCCAGCAGCTTAGAGGGGGCGCGCGGCTACACCTTC,CASSLEGARGYTF
TRBJ1-5,TRBV6-5,-,-,TGTGCCAGCAGTGCCTTCAGTAATCAGCCCCAGCATTTT,CASSAFSNQPQHF
TRBJ1-1,TRBV18,once,-,TGTGCCAGCTCGGAGAACACTGAAGCTTTCTTT,CASSENTEAFF
TRBJ2-1,TRBV2,-,-,TGTGCCAGCAGTGAAACAACAGGGTCCTACAATGAGCAGTTCTTC,CASSETTGSYNEQFF
TRBJ2-1,TRBV29-1,few,TRBD2,TGCAGCGTTGCTAAGGCGGGAGGAGCATACAATGAGCAGTTCTTC,CSVAKAGGAYNEQFF
TRBJ1-5,TRBV7-8,-,-,TGTGCCAGCAGCCTAATGGGGGGTAGCAATCAGCCCCAGCATTTT,CASSLMGGSNQPQHF
TRBJ2-3,TRBV10-3,-,TRBD2,TGTGCCATCACTCCTAGCGGGGGCACAGATACGCAGTATTTT,CAITPSGGTDTQYF
TRBJ2-4,TRBV9,-,TRBD2,TGTGCCAGCAGCGTGGGACTAGCCCCGGGGGGCATTCAGTACTTC,CASSVGLAPGGIQYF
TRBJ1-4,TRBV9,-,-,TGTGCCAGCAGCGTAGGTGACATACCTAATGAAAAACTGTTTTTT,CASSVGDIPNEKLFF
TRBJ2-7,TRBV19,-,TRBD2,TGTGCCAGTAGTATTGGACTAGCGGGTCCCTACGAGCAGTACTTC,CASSIGLAGPYEQYF